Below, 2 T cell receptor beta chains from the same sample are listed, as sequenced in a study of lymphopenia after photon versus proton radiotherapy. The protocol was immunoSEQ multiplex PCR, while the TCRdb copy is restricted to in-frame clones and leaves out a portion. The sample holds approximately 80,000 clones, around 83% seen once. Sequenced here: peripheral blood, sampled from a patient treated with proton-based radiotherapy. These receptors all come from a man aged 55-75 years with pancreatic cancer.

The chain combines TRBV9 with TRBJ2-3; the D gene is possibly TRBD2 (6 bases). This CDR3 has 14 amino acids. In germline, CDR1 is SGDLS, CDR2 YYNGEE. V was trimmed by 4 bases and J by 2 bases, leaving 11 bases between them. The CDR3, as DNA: TGTGCCAGCAGCTACCGGGACTCCACAGATACGCAGTATTTT. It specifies CASSYRDSTDTQYF.

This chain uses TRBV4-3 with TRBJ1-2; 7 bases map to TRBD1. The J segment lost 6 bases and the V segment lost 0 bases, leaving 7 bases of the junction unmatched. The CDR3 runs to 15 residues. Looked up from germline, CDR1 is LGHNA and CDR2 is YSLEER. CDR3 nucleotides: TGCGCCAGCAGCCAAGATCGAGGGGGCGCGGATGGCTACACCTTC. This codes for CASSQDRGGADGYTF.